This passage covers 10 T cell receptor beta chains from one sample sequenced in a study of beta chain features in type 1 diabetes. Findings and limits, study-wide: Shortening that was moderate but significant affected the TCRB CDR3s of Type 1 diabetes patients in all four CD4+ subsets.

Antigens of these TCRs are unknown. Isolated RNA was reverse transcribed in full, so expressed TCRB transcripts were sequenced. Profiled with immunoSEQ multiplex PCR; TCRdb holds only in-frame clones, not every one. The sample has roughly 340,000 clones; roughly 12% are singletons. Sequencing was carried out using naive CD4+ T cells from blood. The origin of the receptors is a woman in her late teens or twenties with type 1 diabetes.

CDR3 coding DNA: TGTGCCAGCAGCCGCAGCAAGACCTACGACAGGTTAAACACTGAAGCTTTCTTT. It yields the protein CASSRSKTYDRLNTEAFF. This chain connects TRBV7-9 to TRBJ1-1; maybe TRBD1 (6 bases). V shed 5 bases and J shed 2 bases, with 24 bases lying between them. The CDR3 is made up of 18 amino acids. From germline, CDR1 is SEHNR and CDR2 FQNEAQ (reference sequence).

This clone has only a few counts. The chain couples TRBV6-5 to TRBJ2-3, with D maybe TRBD1 (5 bases). The germline V gene has CDR1 MNHEY and CDR2 SVGAGI. V lost 6 bases and J lost 9, with 10 bases in between. This CDR3 is 11 amino acids long. The CDR3: CASSQGTTQYF. CDR3 in DNA: TGTGCCAGCAGCCAGGGAACCACGCAGTATTTT.

This clone was observed a handful of times. The V gene is TRBV7-2, the J gene TRBJ2-5, with D tentatively TRBD2 (6 bases). The CDR3 sequence is 14 residues long. Germline V gives CDR1 SGHTA, CDR2 FQGNSA. Trimming removed 10 bases from V and 4 bases from J, with 19 bases in between. CDR3 in amino acids: CATQLGGKGETQYF. The CDR3 DNA sequence: TGTGCCACCCAACTCGGAGGGAAGGGAGAGACCCAGTACTTC.

The chain carries TRBV4-1 and TRBJ1-2, with D tentatively TRBD1 (6 bases). The CDR3 totals 13 residues. The V gene lost 8 bases and the J gene lost 7 bases, with 17 bases spanning the gap. The germline V gene has CDR1 MGHRA and CDR2 YSYEKL. This CDR3 reads CASSRTALSGYTF. The CDR3, as DNA: TGCGCCAGCTCTCGGACAGCTCTTTCTGGCTACACCTTC.

The chain joins TRBV20-1 to TRBJ1-1, with D perhaps matching TRBD1 (5 bases). With 4 bases removed from V and 11 bases from J, the gap between germline ends came to 14 bases. Germline assignment: CDR1 DFQATT and CDR2 SNEGSKA (reference sequence). The CDR3 is 11 residues long. The CDR3 DNA sequence: TGCAGTGCTATTAGGGCACAGGCGGCTTTCTTT. Its translation: CSAIRAQAAFF.

In this sample, this clone turned up a few times. The V and J genes are TRBV7-3 and TRBJ2-3, with D tentatively TRBD2 (6 bases). Germline V gene lookup returns CDR1 SGHTA and CDR2 FQGTGA. The V end was cut by 4 bases, the J end by 7 bases, with 9 bases between. The length of the CDR3 is 12 residues. CDR3 loop: CASSSGLHTQYF. CDR3 nucleotide sequence: TGTGCCAGCAGCTCGGGACTTCATACGCAGTATTTT.

This clone has only a few counts. The V gene is TRBV4-3, the J gene TRBJ2-3; D unresolved. This CDR3 contains 13 residues. V lost 6 bases to trimming and J lost 1 base, with 8 bases between them. The V gene's germline CDR1 is LGHNA and CDR2 YSLEER. Here the CDR3 reads CASSGQGTDTQYF. CDR3 bases: TGCGCCAGCAGTGGGCAGGGCACAGATACGCAGTATTTT.

The chain combines TRBV7-9 with TRBJ1-2, with TRBD1 matching over 7 bases. The junction had 8 bases not matched to a gene; V was cut back by 0 bases and J by 4 bases. The CDR3 is 16 amino acids. Germline loops: CDR1 SEHNR, CDR2 FQNEAQ (reference sequence). CDR3 protein: CASSLAGTGETYGYTF. The CDR3 DNA follows: TGTGCCAGCAGCTTAGCCGGAACAGGGGAAACCTATGGCTACACCTTC.

The CDR3 nucleotides read TGTGCCTGGAGTGTAGCGCTAGCCAGAATCGAGCAGTACTTC. Its translation: CAWSVALARIEQYF. This chain connects TRBV30 to TRBJ2-7; the D gene is possibly TRBD2 (5 bases). Germline V lookup: CDR1 GTSNPN, CDR2 SVGIG (reference sequence). This CDR3 is built from 14 residues. Trimming stripped 0 bases from V and 6 bases from J, with 15 bases between.

This clone was observed a handful of times. This chain joins TRBV7-9 and TRBJ1-1, with 7 bases fitting TRBD1. V shed 5 bases and J 10 bases; nucleotides not matched to a gene: 10. The CDR3 runs to 13 residues. The V gene's germline CDR1 is SEHNR and CDR2 FQNEAQ (reference sequence). The CDR3 DNA sequence: TGTGCCAGCAGCCGGGACAGCCAGCCCGGAGCTTTCTTT. Translating gives CASSRDSQPGAFF.